Presented here are 11 T cell receptor beta chains from one specimen sequenced in a study of response to subunit inactivated influenza vaccine. TCRdb analysed the RT-PCR reads with MiXCR anew, one entry per CDR3 protein. The table lists 450,000 to 600,000 distinct CDR3 sequences, 6.5% to 8% of them singletons. The source material was PBMCs from blood, sampled around 25 months after vaccination. These receptors were taken from a man between 50 and 69 years old who received an inactivated influenza vaccine.

This chain's CDR3 is CSANKDGSSYEQYF. The CDR3 region has the DNA TGCAGTGCTAACAAGGACGGCAGCTCCTACGAGCAGTACTTC. The chain joins TRBV20-1 to TRBJ2-7, with D unresolved. With 4 bases removed from V and 0 bases from J, the gap between germline ends came to 13 bases. The germline V gene has CDR1 DFQATT and CDR2 SNEGSKA (reference sequence). The CDR3 length is 14 residues.

There are a few counts of this clonotype. V usage is TRBV6-1 and J usage is TRBJ1-1; D gene unclear. Trimming cost V 2 bases and J 0 bases, with 13 bases left between them. The CDR3 is made up of 16 amino acids. Germline CDR1 and CDR2: MNHNS and SASEGT. The CDR3 DNA reads as TGTGCCAGCAGTGAATCCCCGGGCATCGTGAACACTGAAGCTTTCTTT. Residues: CASSESPGIVNTEAFF.

The rearrangement joins TRBV9 to TRBJ2-3; either TRBD1 or TRBD2 may fit D (6 bases each). The germline V gene encodes CDR1 SGDLS and CDR2 YYNGEE. The CDR3 has 16 residues. V lost 2 bases and J lost 5, with 18 bases in between. The CDR3 loop reads CASSVSGGHRVDTQYF. The CDR3 DNA is TGTGCCAGCAGCGTGTCTGGGGGGCATCGAGTAGATACGCAGTATTTT.

The sample holds many counts of this clonotype. The chain is built from TRBV20-1 and TRBJ2-7, with D perhaps TRBD1 (5 bases). The germline gives CDR1 DFQATT, CDR2 SNEGSKA (reference sequence). The CDR3 contains 13 residues. V lost 6 bases and J lost 2, with 14 bases in between. CDR3 sequence: CSARQHMAYEQYF. For the CDR3, the DNA is TGCAGTGCACGACAGCATATGGCCTACGAGCAGTACTTC.

This chain joins TRBV6-1 and TRBJ1-1; D perhaps matches TRBD1 (6 bases). V gave up 7 bases and J gave up 0 bases, with 12 bases separating them. CDR1 and CDR2 from the germline V gene are MNHNS and SASEGT. This CDR3 has 14 residues. The CDR3 is CASTAWTVNTEAFF. The CDR3 nucleotides are TGTGCCAGCACCGCATGGACAGTGAACACTGAAGCTTTCTTT.

This clonotype appeared a few times. V is TRBV7-9 and J is TRBJ1-4, with a tentative D call TRBD1 (6 bases). V shed 1 base and J shed 7 bases, with 13 bases lying between them. CDR1 and CDR2 (germline): SEHNR, FQNEAQ (reference sequence). This CDR3 is built from 15 residues. The CDR3 here is CASSLVDSLGEKLFF. CDR3 nucleotides: TGTGCCAGCAGCTTAGTGGACAGCCTTGGTGAAAAACTGTTTTTT.

There are a few counts of this clonotype. V usage is TRBV3-1 and J usage is TRBJ2-1, with TRBD2 as a possible D gene (5 bases). Trimming took off 1 base at V and 6 bases at J, with 10 bases between the two ends. The CDR3 is made up of 14 amino acids. CDR1 LGHDT and CDR2 YNNKEL come from the germline V gene (reference sequence). The CDR3 nucleotides read TGTGCCAGCAGCCAAGGAGGGCTAGGCAATGAGCAGTTCTTC. Encoded protein: CASSQGGLGNEQFF.

The chain has TRBV20-1 and TRBJ1-3; possibly TRBD1 for D (5 bases). This CDR3 comprises 14 residues. Germline CDR1 reads DFQATT; CDR2 reads SNEGSKA (reference sequence). V was shortened by 5 bases and J by 0 bases, with 11 bases between the two germline ends. CDR3 in amino acids: CSAADSFSGNTIYF. The CDR3 DNA sequence: TGCAGTGCTGCAGACAGCTTCTCTGGAAACACCATATATTTT.

This clonotype was detected many times. This chain connects TRBV28 to TRBJ2-7, with D unresolved. The CDR3 has 11 amino acids. V lost 5 bases, J lost 3 bases, and 5 bases lay in between. Germline V gene lookup returns CDR1 MDHEN and CDR2 SYDVKM. The CDR3 DNA is TGTGCCAGCAGTGGAGTCTACGAGCAGTACTTC. It specifies CASSGVYEQYF.

This clonotype appeared many times. The gene calls are TRBV12-3 or TRBV12-4 and TRBJ1-3; D not certain. V was cut by 2 bases and J by 2 bases, with 1 base left in between. The CDR3 spans 12 residues. CDR3 residues: CASSLPGNTIYF. CDR3 sequence (DNA): TGTGCCAGCAGTTTACCTGGAAACACCATATATTTT.

The sample holds a few counts of this clonotype. The rearrangement joins TRBV18 to TRBJ2-3; the D gene is possibly TRBD1 (6 bases). V shed 4 bases and J shed 6 bases, with 20 bases lying between them. The germline CDR1 and CDR2 sequences are KGHSH and LQKENI. This CDR3 region has 16 residues. The CDR3 protein is CASSLTGSPRSDTQYF. Here the CDR3 DNA reads TGTGCCAGCTCACTTACAGGGTCTCCCCGATCGGATACGCAGTATTTT. The whole variable domain, filled in from reference TRBV18 and TRBJ2-3, reads NAGVMQNPRHLVRRRGQEARLRCSPMKGHSHVYWYRQLPEEGLKFMVYLQKENIIDESGMPKERFSAEFPKEGPSILRIQQVVRGDSAAYFCASSLTGSPRSDTQYFGPGTRLTVL.